Listed below are T cell receptor beta chains from one sample, sequenced in a study of T cell responses to AZD1222 COVID-19 vaccine. Libraries were prepared by immunoSEQ multiplex PCR; TCRdb keeps only in-frame clonotypes and omits some of them. The repertoire has fewer than 200,000 clones, around nine tenths of them found once; the top ten carry around 1.5%. Sample: peripheral blood, taken on day 0 of AZD1222 vaccination. These receptors originate from an adult in good health. The CDR3 runs from the conserved cysteine through the conserved F or W. D genes are given only for firm matches. A row's size may be missing; if present it is once, few, many or a size class.

clone_size	v_call	j_call	d_call	cdr3_length	cdr3_aa	cdr3_nt
once	TRBV7-9	TRBJ2-3	TRBD2	16	CASSPKTSGKTDTQYF	TGTGCCAGCAGCCCAAAGACTAGCGGGAAGACAGATACGCAGTATTTT
NA	TRBV14	TRBJ1-2	NA	14	CASSQEGVFRGYTF	TGTGCCAGCAGCCAAGAGGGGGTTTTTCGGGGCTACACCTTC
NA	TRBV29-1	TRBJ1-2	NA	14	CSVEEVAGDYGYTF	TGCAGCGTTGAAGAGGTAGCAGGGGACTATGGCTACACCTTC
NA	TRBV7-2	TRBJ1-2	TRBD1	14	CASSPGQGMGGYTF	TGTGCCAGCAGCCCCGGACAGGGGATGGGTGGCTACACCTTC
NA	TRBV27	TRBJ2-1	NA	15	CASSTFPSSYNEQFF	TGTGCCAGCAGTACCTTTCCGAGCTCCTACAATGAGCAGTTCTTC
NA	TRBV10-3	TRBJ1-5	TRBD1	12	CAIGDRGQPQHF	TGTGCCATCGGGGACAGGGGTCAGCCCCAGCATTTT
NA	TRBV30	TRBJ1-6	NA	15	CAWSTGFVSNSPLHF	TGTGCCTGGAGTACGGGTTTTGTTTCGAATTCACCCCTCCACTTT
NA	TRBV6-5	TRBJ1-6	NA	15	CASSYVTGLNSPLHF	TGTGCCAGCAGTTATGTTACAGGGCTTAATTCACCCCTCCACTTT
NA	TRBV4-1	TRBJ2-7	TRBD2	15	CASSQFGGVSYEQYF	TGCGCCAGCAGTCAGTTCGGGGGGGTCTCCTACGAGCAGTACTTC
NA	TRBV24-1	TRBJ2-1	NA	15	CATSPGQSSYNEQFF	TGTGCCACCAGCCCCGGACAGAGCTCCTACAATGAGCAGTTCTTC
few	TRBV5-6	TRBJ1-2	NA	17	CASSPWTASVYNYGYTF	TGTGCCAGCAGCCCCTGGACAGCCAGTGTTTATAACTATGGCTACACCTTC
NA	TRBV2	TRBJ1-5	NA	17	CASTSWQSSPRGQPQHF	TGTGCCAGCACCTCATGGCAGTCAAGCCCAAGGGGCCAGCCCCAGCATTTT
NA	TRBV5-1	TRBJ1-6	TRBD1	14	CASSSPDRTSPLHF	TGCGCCAGCAGCTCCCCGGACAGGACTTCACCCCTCCACTTT
NA	TRBV4-3	TRBJ1-2	NA	16	CASSQDRSRENYGYTF	TGCGCCAGCAGCCAAGACCGGTCCCGGGAGAACTATGGCTACACCTTC
NA	TRBV19	TRBJ2-7	TRBD2	15	CASSLRLAGTYEQYF	TGTGCCAGTAGTCTTAGACTAGCGGGGACCTACGAGCAGTACTTC
NA	TRBV7-7	TRBJ2-5	NA	11	CASSAGETQYF	TGTGCTAGCAGCGCGGGGGAGACCCAGTACTTC
NA	TRBV4-3	TRBJ1-3	NA	15	CASSHETGLGNTIYF	TGCGCCAGCAGCCACGAAACAGGGCTAGGAAACACCATATATTTT
NA	TRBV30	TRBJ1-1	TRBD1	14	CAWSFRDRDTEAFF	TGTGCCTGGAGTTTCCGGGACAGGGACACTGAAGCTTTCTTT
NA	TRBV6-5	TRBJ1-5	NA	15	CASSYSGQTDRPQHF	TGTGCCAGCAGTTACTCGGGGCAGACAGACCGTCCCCAGCATTTT
once	TRBV4-3	TRBJ1-1	NA	16	CASSPRLGSPNTEAFF	TGCGCCAGCAGCCCTCGGTTGGGGTCTCCCAACACTGAAGCTTTCTTT
NA	TRBV19	TRBJ1-5	NA	15	CASSIGGYGNQPQHF	TGTGCCAGTAGTATAGGCGGATACGGCAATCAGCCCCAGCATTTT
NA	TRBV5-1	TRBJ1-1	NA	14	CASSLDRGNTEAFF	TGCGCCAGCAGCTTGGATCGGGGCAACACTGAAGCTTTCTTT
NA	TRBV5-1	TRBJ1-5	NA	17	CASSLGTPSHSNQPQHF	TGCGCCAGCAGCTTGGGGACACCCTCCCATAGCAATCAGCCCCAGCATTTT
once	TRBV2	TRBJ1-5	NA	15	CASSEVRVWDQPQHF	TGTGCCAGCAGTGAAGTTAGGGTGTGGGATCAGCCCCAGCATTTT
NA	TRBV11-2	TRBJ1-2	NA	14	CASSAQTGFGGYTF	TGTGCCAGCAGCGCCCAGACCGGCTTCGGGGGCTACACCTTC
NA	TRBV2	TRBJ2-3	NA	13	CASRRDPTDTQYF	TGTGCCAGCAGACGGGACCCCACAGATACGCAGTATTTT
NA	TRBV5-1	TRBJ2-7	NA	12	CASKGVTIQQYF	TGCGCCAGCAAGGGGGTGACAATTCAGCAGTACTTC
once	TRBV5-1	TRBJ1-2	NA	14	CASSLPDGNYGYTF	TGCGCCAGCAGCCTGCCTGACGGGAACTATGGCTACACCTTC
NA	TRBV7-2	TRBJ2-2	TRBD2	16	CASSQRLATGAGELFF	TGTGCCAGCAGCCAAAGACTAGCTACCGGCGCCGGGGAGCTGTTTTTT
NA	TRBV7-2	TRBJ1-2	NA	13	CASSNGINYGYTF	TGTGCCAGCAGCAACGGGATCAACTATGGCTACACCTTC
NA	TRBV7-3	TRBJ2-3	TRBD1	15	CASSLRQGGSDTQYF	TGTGCCAGCAGCTTAAGACAGGGGGGTTCAGATACGCAGTATTTT
NA	TRBV4-2	TRBJ1-6	NA	15	CASSLRDRDDSPLHF	TGTGCCAGCAGCCTCCGAGACCGGGACGATTCACCCCTCCACTTT
NA	TRBV4-3	TRBJ2-1	NA	14	CASSPMEGNNEQFF	TGCGCCAGCAGCCCGATGGAGGGGAACAATGAGCAGTTCTTC